This note documents a single T cell receptor beta chain sequence. Antigen: not known. The junction shows a germline mismatch at one end, possibly a read error. The germline V gene encodes CDR1 DFQATT and CDR2 SNEGSKA (reference sequence). The CDR3 spans 14 residues. As it was prepared, the TCRbeta library received unique molecular identifiers. TCRdb independently ran MiXCR on the PCR reads; one entry per CDR3 protein. The sample shows hundreds of thousands of distinct CDR3 sequences, roughly 13% of them seen only once. This sample was taken from a study of T-cell reconstitution after alpha-beta-depleted transplantation in children. Overall study findings and caveats: Reportedly, alpha-beta T cells present about two months post-transplant originated from several hundred expanded clones of graft origin.

The receptor was derived from a girl between 2 and 10 years old with congenital amegakaryocytic thrombocytopenia, due to receive a stem cell transplant. This sequence joins TRBV20-1 and TRBJ2-1, with 7 bases fitting TRBD2. The sequencing here drew on PBMCs, taken before TCRalphabeta/CD19-depleted stem cell transplant. The CDR3 nucleotides are TGCACTGCTCATCGAGGACCCGGGGGGAATGAGCAGTTCTTC. Its protein product is CTAHRGPGGNEQFF.